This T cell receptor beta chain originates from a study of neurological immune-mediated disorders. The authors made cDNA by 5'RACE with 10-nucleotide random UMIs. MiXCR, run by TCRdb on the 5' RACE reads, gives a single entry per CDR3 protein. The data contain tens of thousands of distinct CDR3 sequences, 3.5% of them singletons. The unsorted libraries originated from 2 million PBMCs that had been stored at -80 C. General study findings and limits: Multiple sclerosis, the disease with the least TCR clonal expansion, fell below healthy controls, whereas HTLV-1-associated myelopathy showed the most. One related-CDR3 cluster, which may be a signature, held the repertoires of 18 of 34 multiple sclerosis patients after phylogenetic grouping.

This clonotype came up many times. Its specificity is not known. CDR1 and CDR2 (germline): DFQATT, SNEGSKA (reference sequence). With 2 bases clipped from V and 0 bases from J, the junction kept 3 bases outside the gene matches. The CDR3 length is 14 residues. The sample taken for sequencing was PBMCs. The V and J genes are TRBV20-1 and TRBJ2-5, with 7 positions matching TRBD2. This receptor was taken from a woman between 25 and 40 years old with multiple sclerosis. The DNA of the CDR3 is TGCAGTGCTAGACCGAGCGGGAACCAAGAGACCCAGTACTTC. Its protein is CSARPSGNQETQYF.